Shown below are 8 T cell receptor beta chains from a single sample sequenced in a study of T-cell memory formation after mild COVID-19. TCRdb itself ran the 5' RACE reads through MiXCR, one entry per CDR3 protein. The table lists approximately 500,000 distinct CDR3 sequences, around 27% of them singletons. Source material: PBMCs or a T cell subset sorted from them (not recorded which). The origin of the receptors is an adult woman who had mild COVID-19 (a few samples of this study predate the infection). Cell type and time point are not known.

The CDR3 region has the DNA TGTGCCACCAGTGATTTCGGAGGGACCGGCGATACGCAGTATTTT. As protein: CATSDFGGTGDTQYF. The V call is TRBV24-1, the J call TRBJ2-3, with D possibly TRBD2 on 6 matching bases. This CDR3 is built from 15 residues. V lost 1 base to trimming and J lost 6 bases, with 13 bases between them. Germline loops: CDR1 KGHDR, CDR2 SFDVKD.

Here the CDR3 reads CASSVVPVGSGDSYEQYF. The DNA of the CDR3 is TGTGCCAGCAGCGTAGTCCCGGTAGGGAGCGGGGACTCCTACGAGCAGTACTTC. This rearrangement joins TRBV9 to TRBJ2-7, with 7 bases aligning to TRBD2. Trimming at V came to 0 bases and at J to 0 bases, leaving 12 bases not matched to a gene. This CDR3 is 18 amino acids long. The germline gives CDR1 SGDLS, CDR2 YYNGEE.

The rearrangement joins TRBV10-3 to TRBJ1-3; TRBD1 agrees at 9 bases. Trimming at V came to 6 bases and at J to 4 bases, leaving 4 bases not matched to a gene. CDR3 length: 14 amino acids. CDR1 is ENHRY and CDR2 is SYGVKD in the germline V gene. CDR3 nucleotide sequence: TGTGCCATCAGCGGACAGGGGCCGGGAAACACCATATATTTT. Its translation: CAISGQGPGNTIYF.

The chain links TRBV19 to TRBJ2-3; perhaps TRBD2 as D (6 bases). CDR3 length: 18 residues. The ends were cut back, 0 bases at V and 3 bases at J, with 19 bases in the middle. The germline CDR1 and CDR2 sequences are LNHDA and SQIVND (reference sequence). CDR3 sequence: CASSIDRGSGGVTDTQYF. DNA of the CDR3: TGTGCCAGTAGTATAGATCGGGGGTCGGGCGGAGTGACAGATACGCAGTATTTT.

CDR3 in DNA: TGCAGTGCTAGAGATCCGTCGGACGAGCAGTACTTC. Translation: CSARDPSDEQYF. The genes are TRBV20-1 and TRBJ2-7; no definite D call. Germline CDR1 and CDR2: DFQATT and SNEGSKA (reference sequence). CDR3 length: 12 amino acids. Trimming took 0 bases from V and 5 from J, leaving 8 bases between them.

The chain uses TRBV19 and TRBJ1-3, with D possibly TRBD1 on 5 matching bases. Germline CDR1 LNHDA, CDR2 SQIVND (reference sequence). This CDR3 has 14 amino acids. Trimming removed 2 bases from V and 2 bases from J, with 7 bases in between. DNA of the CDR3: TGTGCCAGTAGTATATGGGGCACTGGAAACACCATATATTTT. Residues: CASSIWGTGNTIYF.

The gene calls are TRBV5-1 and TRBJ1-5, with 9 bases that match TRBD1. This CDR3 contains 14 residues. CDR1 is SGHRS and CDR2 is YFSETQ in the germline V gene. V lost 4 bases to trimming and J lost 7 bases; unmatched junction nucleotides: 6. CDR3 residues: CASSLEGQGQPQHF. The CDR3 region has the DNA TGCGCCAGCAGCCTGGAGGGACAGGGACAGCCCCAGCATTTT.

The V call is TRBV12-3 or TRBV12-4, the J call TRBJ1-2; D not certain. Trimming cost V 2 bases and J 8 bases, with 12 bases left between them. The CDR3 spans 13 residues. CDR3 DNA: TGTGCCAGCAGTTTATGGGTTGAGTCAGGCTACACCTTC. It encodes CASSLWVESGYTF.